This T cell receptor beta chain came from a study of graft-versus-host responses after intestinal transplantation. This clone came up once. What it recognizes is unknown. TCRdb's copy holds only in-frame clones and misses some; the assay was immunoSEQ multiplex PCR. The sample yields fewer than 120,000 clones, about 94% seen once. This CDR3 contains 15 residues. Germline V lookup: CDR1 LNHDA, CDR2 SQIVND (reference sequence). V lost 2 bases, J lost 3 bases, and 11 bases lay in between. This chain uses TRBV19 with TRBJ1-5, with D perhaps matching TRBD1 (5 bases). The material was unstimulated CD8+ T cells sorted from spleen or lymph node cells, obtained before intestinal transplant. The source is a human donor who received an intestinal transplant. The CDR3 reads CASSIKRGYNQPQHF. The CDR3 DNA follows: TGTGCCAGTAGTATAAAGAGGGGTTACAATCAGCCCCAGCATTTT. Variable domain in full (rest from reference TRBV19 and TRBJ1-5): DGGITQSPKYLFRKEGQNVTLSCEQNLNHDAMYWYRQDPGQGLRLIYYSQIVNDFQKGDIAEGYSVSREKKESFPLTVTSAQKNPTAFYLCASSIKRGYNQPQHFGDGTRLSIL.